This T cell receptor (beta chain) was sequenced in a study of molecular identifiers for immune sequencing clone quantification. TCRdb passed the PCR reads through MiXCR, listing each CDR3 protein once. Of fewer than 350,000 distinct CDR3 sequences listed, roughly 24% are singletons. From germline, CDR1 is SEHNR and CDR2 FQNEAQ (reference sequence). Trimming at V came to 5 bases and at J to 7 bases, leaving 3 bases not matched to a gene. The CDR3 is 14 residues long. Sample: naive CD8+ T cells from blood, with Jurkat cell RNA spiked in. Subset reported: FACS-sorted CD8+CD4-CCR7+CD45RA+ naive T cells. The TCR comes from a human donor in good health. Some libraries in this study had Jurkat cell RNA spiked in. This chain connects TRBV7-9 to TRBJ2-7; 15 positions match TRBD2. The CDR3 DNA reads TGTGCCAGCAGCGCGGGACTAGCGGGGGGAGAGCAGTACTTC. It is translated as CASSAGLAGGEQYF.